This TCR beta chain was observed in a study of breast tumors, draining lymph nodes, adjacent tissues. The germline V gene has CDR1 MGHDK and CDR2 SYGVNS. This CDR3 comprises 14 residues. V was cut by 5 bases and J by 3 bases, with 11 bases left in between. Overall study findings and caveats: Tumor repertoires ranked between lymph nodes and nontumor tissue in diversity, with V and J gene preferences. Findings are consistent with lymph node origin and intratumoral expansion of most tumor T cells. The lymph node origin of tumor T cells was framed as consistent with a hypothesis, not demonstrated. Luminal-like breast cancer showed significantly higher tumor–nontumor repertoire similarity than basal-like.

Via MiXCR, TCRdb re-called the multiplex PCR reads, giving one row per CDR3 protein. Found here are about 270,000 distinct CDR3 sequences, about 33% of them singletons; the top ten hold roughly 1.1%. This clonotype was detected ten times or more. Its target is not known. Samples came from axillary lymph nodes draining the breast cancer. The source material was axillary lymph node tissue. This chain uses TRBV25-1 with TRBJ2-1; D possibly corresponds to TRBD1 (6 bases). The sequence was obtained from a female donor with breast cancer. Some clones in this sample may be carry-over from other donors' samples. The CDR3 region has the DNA TGTGCCAGCAGTAAACAGGGTCTCTACAATGAGCAGTTCTTC. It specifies CASSKQGLYNEQFF.